These 9 T cell receptor beta chains were all obtained from the same sample, sequenced in a study of T-cell memory formation after mild COVID-19. From the 5' RACE reads, TCRdb called clonotypes with MiXCR, one entry per CDR3 protein. The data contain some 120,000 distinct CDR3 sequences, more than 15% of them singletons. Input material: PBMCs or a T cell subset sorted from them (not recorded which). The receptors originated from a man aged 18 to 30 who had mild COVID-19 (a few samples of this study predate the infection). Cell type and time point are not known.

By sample fraction, this clonotype is medium-sized. The rearrangement links TRBV4-3 to TRBJ1-5; TRBD1 matches at 7 bases. The CDR3 length is 16 residues. The ends lost 2 bases at V and 6 bases at J; junction bases unmatched: 10. Per germline, CDR1 LGHNA and CDR2 YSLEER. CDR3 nucleotides: TGCGCCAGCAGCCAAAATGGTGAGGGGGCGAGTCAGCCCCAGCATTTT. Translation: CASSQNGEGASQPQHF.

The V and J genes are TRBV7-3 and TRBJ2-3, with 8 bases identical to TRBD1. The CDR3 runs to 15 residues. Germline V CDR1 and CDR2: SGHTA, FQGTGA. V was clipped by 5 bases and J by 0 bases; unmatched bases: 4. Written as DNA, the CDR3 is TGTGCCAGCAGCCAGGACAGGGCTAGCACAGATACGCAGTATTTT. Protein product: CASSQDRASTDTQYF.

This clonotype came up many times. The chain is built from TRBV9 and TRBJ2-3, with a weak D call TRBD1 (6 bases). Germline CDR1 and CDR2: SGDLS and YYNGEE. V was clipped by 5 bases and J by 6 bases, with 19 bases between them. This CDR3 comprises 15 residues. The chain's CDR3 is CASRPTGISADTQYF. The CDR3 DNA is TGTGCCAGCAGACCTACAGGGATTTCTGCGGATACGCAGTATTTT.

The chain uses TRBV6-1 and TRBJ2-7; the D gene is possibly TRBD1 (5 bases). The germline V gene encodes CDR1 MNHNS and CDR2 SASEGT. The CDR3 contains 15 residues. V was clipped by 5 bases and J by 0 bases, with 14 bases between them. This chain's CDR3 is CASSHRQLVSYEQYV. As DNA, the CDR3 is TGTGCCAGCAGTCACAGACAGCTAGTCTCCTACGAGCAGTACGTC.

The chain combines TRBV7-9 with TRBJ2-7; a possible D gene is TRBD1 (5 bases). V lost 3 bases and J lost 3, with 6 bases in between. This CDR3 is built from 12 residues. From germline, CDR1 is SEHNR and CDR2 FQNEAQ (reference sequence). The CDR3 nucleotides read TGTGCCAGCAGCTTGCAGGGCTACGAGCAGTACGTC. Amino acids: CASSLQGYEQYV.

The gene calls are TRBV5-1 and TRBJ2-1, with D possibly being TRBD2 (5 bases). Germline CDR1 and CDR2: SGHRS and YFSETQ. The CDR3 is 15 amino acids. Trimming took off 3 bases at V and 10 bases at J, with 20 bases between the two ends. Here the CDR3 DNA reads TGCGCCAGCAGCTCCTTGGGATCGTCAGACTACGAGCAGTTCTTC. It codes for CASSSLGSSDYEQFF.

This clonotype has a handful of counts. The rearrangement joins TRBV5-6 to TRBJ2-1; TRBD1 aligns across 10 bases. The CDR3 spans 13 residues. The V and J ends lost 5 bases and 7 bases, in that order; junction bases with no gene match: 3. CDR1 is SGHDT and CDR2 is YYEEEE in the germline V gene. In nucleotides, the CDR3 is TGTGCCAGCAGGCGGACAGGGGGAAATGAGCAGTTCTTC. This translates into CASRRTGGNEQFF. Looking up the rest from reference TRBV5-6 and TRBJ2-1 gives the full variable domain: DAGVTQSPTHLIKTRGQQVTLRCSPKSGHDTVSWYQQALGQGPQFIFQYYEEEERQRGNFPDRFSGHQFPNYSSELNVNALLLGDSALYLCASRRTGGNEQFFGPGTRLTVL.

The chain carries TRBV5-1 and TRBJ1-3; D gene unclear. The CDR3 sequence is 15 residues long. The germline V and J ends were trimmed by 3 bases and 0 bases, with 10 bases remaining between them. Germline CDR1 reads SGHRS; CDR2 reads YFSETQ. CDR3 residues: CASSSDGSSGNTIYF. Written as DNA, the CDR3 is TGCGCCAGCAGCTCTGACGGTAGCTCTGGAAACACCATATATTTT.

This clonotype was seen a few times. The chain uses TRBV7-9 and TRBJ2-3; the D call may be TRBD1 or TRBD2 (6 bases each). Trimming left V 3 bases short and J 0 bases short, with 16 bases between. From germline, CDR1 is SEHNR and CDR2 FQNEAQ (reference sequence). This CDR3 region has 17 residues. The CDR3 sequence is CASSLGGRMSSTDTQYF. CDR3 nucleotides: TGTGCCAGCAGCTTGGGGGGCAGAATGTCCAGCACAGATACGCAGTATTTT.